The rows below give T cell receptor beta chains drawn from one sample of a study of T-cell reconstitution after alpha-beta-depleted transplantation in children. TCRdb passed the PCR reads through MiXCR, listing each CDR3 protein once. Found here are approximately 500,000 distinct CDR3 sequences, 8% to 11% of them singletons; the top ten hold around 2%. Specimen: PBMCs, collected before TCRalphabeta/CD19-depleted stem cell transplant. The receptors were sampled from a child aged 2 to 10 with inherited bone marrow failure, due to receive a stem cell transplant. Both conserved end residues are part of each CDR3.

TRBV7-9,CASSPTGGHEQYF
TRBV9,CASSVSGSPRSYEQYF
TRBV4-3,CASSPEPSSYEQYF
TRBV4-3,CASSQEWPGGSNQPQHF
TRBV6-5,CASSYSLAGGPGELFF
TRBV27,CASSLGTGPQAQYF
TRBV4-1,CASSQDFGASGRAPRETQYF
TRBV7-2,CASSLVGRGNSPLHF
TRBV20-1,CSANHLGQGLSLSTDTQYF
TRBV20-1,CSARDTLGQINQPQHF
TRBV7-9,CASSPDRYEQYF
TRBV5-1,CASRRGTSGATYNEQFF
TRBV20-1,CSAETGGANNEQFF
TRBV11-1,CASLLAGHSTDTQYF
TRBV4-3,CASSQDLSSGLYGYTF
TRBV7-9,CASSLRQGADTGELFF
TRBV7-2,CASSPSGSWYGGETQYF
TRBV9,CASSVAAYLGYEQFF
TRBV27,CASSPRAPSYNEQFF
TRBV4-3,CASGAGLQETQYF
TRBV6-1,CASRTGQTAYEQYF
TRBV27,CASSFQGGGSNYGYTF
TRBV10-3,CAISELLDSSYEQYF
TRBV20-1,CSASGHFKKEQFF
TRBV23-1,CASRRWTGGNEQFF
TRBV11-2,CASSTTTGQGSDGYTF
TRBV29-1,CSVTGLAGITDTQYF
TRBV20-1,CSASPPLAGGYNEQFF
TRBV7-8,CASSLGAGGGNYGYTF
TRBV12-3/TRBV12-4,CASCSGLAGGRVQFF
TRBV6-1,CAGSPLAGGPDTQYF
TRBV27,CASRASGRDPSIGIQYF
TRBV11-2,CASSFSSGASGSTDTQYF
TRBV24-1,CATSDLKGQRETQYF
TRBV15,CATSRVGRGETQYF
TRBV5-1,CASSAVETGPVPGELFF
TRBV7-8,CASSLDTLGQALNEQFF
TRBV6-1,CASSPGTGRRGGETQYF
TRBV5-6,CASSPGTGKPLYF